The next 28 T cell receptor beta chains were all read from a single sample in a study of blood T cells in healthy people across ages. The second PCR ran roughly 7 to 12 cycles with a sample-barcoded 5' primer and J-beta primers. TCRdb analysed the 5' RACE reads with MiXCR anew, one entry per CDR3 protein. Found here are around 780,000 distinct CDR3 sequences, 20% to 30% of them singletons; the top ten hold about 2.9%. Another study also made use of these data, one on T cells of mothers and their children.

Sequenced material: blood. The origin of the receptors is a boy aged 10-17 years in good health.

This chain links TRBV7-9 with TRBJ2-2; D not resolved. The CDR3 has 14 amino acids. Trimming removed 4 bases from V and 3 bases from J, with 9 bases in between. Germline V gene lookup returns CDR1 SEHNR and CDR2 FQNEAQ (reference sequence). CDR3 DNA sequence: TGTGCCAGCAGCTATGTTAAGGACACCGGGGAGCTGTTTTTT. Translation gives CASSYVKDTGELFF.

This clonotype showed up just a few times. The CDR3 reads CATLFRDRSTDTQYF. CDR3 DNA: TGTGCCACCCTTTTCCGGGACAGAAGCACAGATACGCAGTATTTT. The V gene is TRBV10-3, the J gene TRBJ2-3; the match to TRBD1 covers 7 bases. Trimming took 10 bases from V and 0 from J; bases not matched to a gene: 10. Looked up from germline, CDR1 is ENHRY and CDR2 is SYGVKD. This CDR3 has 15 residues.

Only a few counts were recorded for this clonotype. CDR3 sequence (DNA): TGCAGTGCTAGAGATCCTAGCGGGGGGGAGGTCAATGAGCAGTTCTTC. It yields the protein CSARDPSGGEVNEQFF. The chain links TRBV20-1 to TRBJ2-5; 12 bases align to TRBD2. TRBJ2-1 matches the DNA end more closely, so the J call is doubtful. In germline, CDR1 is DFQATT, CDR2 SNEGSKA (reference sequence). This CDR3 has 16 amino acids.

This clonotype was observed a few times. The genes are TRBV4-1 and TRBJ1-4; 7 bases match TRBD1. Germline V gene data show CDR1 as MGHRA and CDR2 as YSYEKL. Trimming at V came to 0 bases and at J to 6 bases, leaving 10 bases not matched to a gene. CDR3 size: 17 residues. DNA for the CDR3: TGCGCCAGCAGCCAAGATCTCAGGGGGAGTGCGTATGAAAAACTGTTTTTT. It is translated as CASSQDLRGSAYEKLFF.

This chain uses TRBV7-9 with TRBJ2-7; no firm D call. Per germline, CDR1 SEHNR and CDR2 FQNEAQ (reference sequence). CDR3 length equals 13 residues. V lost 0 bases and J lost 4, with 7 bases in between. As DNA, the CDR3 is TGTGCCAGCAGCTTAGCGATGGGATACGAGCAGTACTTC. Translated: CASSLAMGYEQYF. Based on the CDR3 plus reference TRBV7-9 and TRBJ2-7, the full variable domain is DTGVSQNPRHKITKRGQNVTFRCDPISEHNRLYWYRQTLGQGPEFLTYFQNEAQLEKSRLLSDRFSAERPKGSFSTLEIQRTEQGDSAMYLCASSLAMGYEQYFGPGTRLTVT.

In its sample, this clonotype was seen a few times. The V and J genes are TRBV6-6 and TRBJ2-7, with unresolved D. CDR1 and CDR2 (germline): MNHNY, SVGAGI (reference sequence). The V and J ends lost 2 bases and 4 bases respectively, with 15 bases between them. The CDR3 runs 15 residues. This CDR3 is CASSYPPDPPYEQYF. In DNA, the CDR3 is TGTGCCAGCAGTTACCCCCCGGACCCCCCTTACGAGCAGTACTTC.

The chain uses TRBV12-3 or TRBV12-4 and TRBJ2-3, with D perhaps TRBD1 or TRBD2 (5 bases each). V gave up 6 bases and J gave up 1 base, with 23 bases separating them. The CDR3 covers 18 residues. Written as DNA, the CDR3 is TGTGCCAGCAGGTCCGTGAGGCGCCGTGGGGACGGCACAGATACGCAGTATTTT. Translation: CASRSVRRRGDGTDTQYF.

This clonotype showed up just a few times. For the CDR3, the DNA is TGTGCCAGCAGCCAAGGGGCCTACTCCCCTGGAAACACCATATATTTT. Its protein is CASSQGAYSPGNTIYF. The V call is TRBV3-1, the J call TRBJ1-3; D unresolved. V was cut by 1 base and J by 2 bases, with 12 bases left in between. From germline, CDR1 is LGHDT and CDR2 YNNKEL (reference sequence). This CDR3 has 16 residues.

The CDR3 DNA is TGCAGTGCTAGAGGGGGACAGGGTGAGGAAAAACTGTTTTTT. It translates to CSARGGQGEEKLFF. The chain couples TRBV20-1 to TRBJ1-4; TRBD1 aligns across 9 bases. V lost 1 base and J lost 8; bases outside the gene matches: 5. CDR1 and CDR2 (germline): DFQATT, SNEGSKA (reference sequence). The CDR3 covers 14 residues.

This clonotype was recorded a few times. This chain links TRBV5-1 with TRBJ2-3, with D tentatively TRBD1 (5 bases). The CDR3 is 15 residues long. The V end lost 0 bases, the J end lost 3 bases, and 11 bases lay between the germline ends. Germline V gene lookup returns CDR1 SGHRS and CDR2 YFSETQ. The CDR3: CASSLDRLRTDTQYF. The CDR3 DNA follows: TGCGCCAGCAGCTTGGACAGGCTTAGGACAGATACGCAGTATTTT.

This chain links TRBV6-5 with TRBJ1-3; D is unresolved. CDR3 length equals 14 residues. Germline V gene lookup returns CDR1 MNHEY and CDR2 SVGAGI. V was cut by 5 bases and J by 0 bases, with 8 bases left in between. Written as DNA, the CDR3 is TGTGCCAGCAGTCGATTTAGCTCTGGAAACACCATATATTTT. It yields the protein CASSRFSSGNTIYF.

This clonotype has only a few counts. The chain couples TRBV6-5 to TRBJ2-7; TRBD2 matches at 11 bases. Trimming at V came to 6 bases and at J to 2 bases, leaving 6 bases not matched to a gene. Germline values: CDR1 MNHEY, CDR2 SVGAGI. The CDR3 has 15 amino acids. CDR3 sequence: CASRSTSGGPYEQYF. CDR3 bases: TGTGCCAGCAGGAGCACTAGCGGGGGTCCCTACGAGCAGTACTTC.

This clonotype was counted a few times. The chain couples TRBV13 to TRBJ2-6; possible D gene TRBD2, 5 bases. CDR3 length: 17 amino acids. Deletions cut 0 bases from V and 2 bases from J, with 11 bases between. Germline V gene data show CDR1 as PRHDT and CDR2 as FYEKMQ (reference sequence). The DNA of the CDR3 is TGTGCCAGCAGCTTAGGCCTAACGGGGACTGGGGCCAACGTCCTGACTTTC. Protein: CASSLGLTGTGANVLTF. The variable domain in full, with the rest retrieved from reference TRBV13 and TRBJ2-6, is AAGVIQSPRHLIKEKRETATLKCYPIPRHDTVYWYQQGPGQDPQFLISFYEKMQSDKGSIPDRFSAQQFSDYHSELNMSSLELGDSALYFCASSLGLTGTGANVLTFGAGSRLTVL.

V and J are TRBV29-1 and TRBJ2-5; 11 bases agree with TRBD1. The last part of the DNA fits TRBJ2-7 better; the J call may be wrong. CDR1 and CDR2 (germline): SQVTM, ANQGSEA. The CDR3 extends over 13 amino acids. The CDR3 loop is CSVVRDRGYEQYF. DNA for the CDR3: TGCAGCGTTGTCAGGGACAGGGGGTACGAGCAGTACTTC.

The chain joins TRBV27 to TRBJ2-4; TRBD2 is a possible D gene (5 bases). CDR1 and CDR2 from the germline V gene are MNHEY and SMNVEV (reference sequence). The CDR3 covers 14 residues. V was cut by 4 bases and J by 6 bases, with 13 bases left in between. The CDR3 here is CASSSGSKGNIQYF. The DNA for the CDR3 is TGTGCCAGCAGTTCGGGGTCAAAAGGAAACATTCAGTACTTC.

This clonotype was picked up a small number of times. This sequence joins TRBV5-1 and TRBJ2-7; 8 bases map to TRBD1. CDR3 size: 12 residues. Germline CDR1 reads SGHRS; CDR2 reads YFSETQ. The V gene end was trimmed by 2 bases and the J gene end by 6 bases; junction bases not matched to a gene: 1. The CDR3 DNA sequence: TGCGCCAGCAGCTTCCAGGGGGCCGAGCAGTACTTC. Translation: CASSFQGAEQYF.

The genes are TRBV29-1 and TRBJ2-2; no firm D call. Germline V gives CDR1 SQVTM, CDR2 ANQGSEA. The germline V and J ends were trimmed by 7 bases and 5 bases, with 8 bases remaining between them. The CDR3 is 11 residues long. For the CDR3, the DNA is TGCAGCGCCAGTATTACCGGGGAGCTGTTTTTT. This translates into CSASITGELFF.

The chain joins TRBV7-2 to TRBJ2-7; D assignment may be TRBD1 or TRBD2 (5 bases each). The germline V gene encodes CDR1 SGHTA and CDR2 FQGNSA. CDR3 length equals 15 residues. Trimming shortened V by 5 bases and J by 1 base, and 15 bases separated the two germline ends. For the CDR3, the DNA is TGTGCCAGCAGCCAAGGGACCTTACGGTCCTACGAGCAGTACTTC. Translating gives CASSQGTLRSYEQYF.

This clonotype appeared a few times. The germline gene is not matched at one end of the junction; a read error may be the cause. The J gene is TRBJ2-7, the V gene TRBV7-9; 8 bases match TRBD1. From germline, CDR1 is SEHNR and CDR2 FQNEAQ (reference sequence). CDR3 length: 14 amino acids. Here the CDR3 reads CASSQGQGSNEQYF. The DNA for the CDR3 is TGTGCCAGCAGCCAAGGACAGGGCTCCAACGAGCAGTACTTC.

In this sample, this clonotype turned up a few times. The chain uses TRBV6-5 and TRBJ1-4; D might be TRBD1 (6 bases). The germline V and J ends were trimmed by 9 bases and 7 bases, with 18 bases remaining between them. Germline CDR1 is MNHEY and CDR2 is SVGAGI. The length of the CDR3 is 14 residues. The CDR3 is CASRKQGLGEKLFF. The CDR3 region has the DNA TGTGCCAGTCGAAAACAGGGTCTGGGTGAAAAACTGTTTTTT.

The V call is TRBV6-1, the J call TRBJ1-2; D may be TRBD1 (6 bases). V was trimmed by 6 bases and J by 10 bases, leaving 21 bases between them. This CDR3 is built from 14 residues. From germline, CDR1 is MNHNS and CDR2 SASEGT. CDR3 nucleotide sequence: TGTGCCAGCAGGGGGGGCGCGGGACGTTTCGTCTACACCTTC. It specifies CASRGGAGRFVYTF.

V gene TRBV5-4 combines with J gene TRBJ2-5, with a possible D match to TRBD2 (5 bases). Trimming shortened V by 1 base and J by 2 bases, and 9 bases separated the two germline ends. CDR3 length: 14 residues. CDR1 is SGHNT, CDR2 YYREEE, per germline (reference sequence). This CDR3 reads CASSLTRSQETQYF. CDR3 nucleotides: TGTGCCAGCAGCTTGACTAGGTCTCAAGAGACCCAGTACTTC.

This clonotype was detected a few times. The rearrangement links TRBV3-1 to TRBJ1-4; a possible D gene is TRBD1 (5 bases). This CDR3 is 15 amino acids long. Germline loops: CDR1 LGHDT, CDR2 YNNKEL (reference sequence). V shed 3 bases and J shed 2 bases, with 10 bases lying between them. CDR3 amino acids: CASSHWGSTNEKLFF. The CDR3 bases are TGTGCCAGCAGCCACTGGGGGAGTACTAATGAAAAACTGTTTTTT.

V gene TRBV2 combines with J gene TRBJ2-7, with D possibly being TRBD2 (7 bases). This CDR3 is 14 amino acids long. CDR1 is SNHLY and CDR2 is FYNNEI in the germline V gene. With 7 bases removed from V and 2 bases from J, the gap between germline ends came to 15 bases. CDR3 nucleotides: TGTGCCAGCACCCGCCGGGGGGCCCCCTACGAGCAGTACTTC. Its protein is CASTRRGAPYEQYF.

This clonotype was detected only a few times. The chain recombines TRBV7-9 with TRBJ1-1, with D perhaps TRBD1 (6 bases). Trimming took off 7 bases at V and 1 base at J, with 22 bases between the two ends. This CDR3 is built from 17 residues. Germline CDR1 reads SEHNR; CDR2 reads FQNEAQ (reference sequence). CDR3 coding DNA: TGTGCCAGCACCCTTGGGGGGGCAGGGTGGAAGAACACTGAAGCTTTCTTT. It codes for CASTLGGAGWKNTEAFF. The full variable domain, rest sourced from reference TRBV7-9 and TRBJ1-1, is DTGVSQNPRHKITKRGQNVTFRCDPISEHNRLYWYRQTLGQGPEFLTYFQNEAQLEKSRLLSDRFSAERPKGSFSTLEIQRTEQGDSAMYLCASTLGGAGWKNTEAFFGQGTRLTVV.

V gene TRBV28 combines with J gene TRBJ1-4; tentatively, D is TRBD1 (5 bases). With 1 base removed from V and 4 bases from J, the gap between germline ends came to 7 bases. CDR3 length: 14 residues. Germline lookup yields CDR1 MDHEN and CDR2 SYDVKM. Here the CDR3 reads CASSLFRGNEKLFF. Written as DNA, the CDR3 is TGTGCCAGCAGTTTATTTAGGGGTAATGAAAAACTGTTTTTT.

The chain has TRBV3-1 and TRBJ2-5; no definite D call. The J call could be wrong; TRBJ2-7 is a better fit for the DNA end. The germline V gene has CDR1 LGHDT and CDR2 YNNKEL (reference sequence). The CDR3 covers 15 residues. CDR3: CASSHPPFGSYEQYF. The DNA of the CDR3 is TGTGCCAGCAGCCACCCTCCCTTCGGGTCCTACGAGCAGTACTTC.

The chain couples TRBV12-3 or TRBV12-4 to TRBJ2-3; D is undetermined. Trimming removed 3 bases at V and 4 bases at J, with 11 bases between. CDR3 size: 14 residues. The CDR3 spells CASSLSSGSDTQYF. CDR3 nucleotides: TGTGCCAGCAGTTTGAGTAGTGGGTCAGATACGCAGTATTTT.